Presented here are 5 T cell receptor beta chains from one specimen sequenced in a study of blood T cell repertoires in COVID-19. Here immunoSEQ multiplex PCR was the method, and the copy in TCRdb shows in-frame clones only, minus some. The table has about 50,000 clones, approximately 82% seen once; the top ten hold around 8%. Sequenced material: peripheral blood. The receptors shown here come from a human donor in a cohort sampled during active COVID-19.

The V gene is TRBV11-2, the J gene TRBJ2-1, with 10 bases identical to TRBD2. The CDR3 extends over 15 amino acids. V was clipped by 5 bases and J by 7 bases; unmatched bases: 8. The germline gives CDR1 SGHAT, CDR2 FQNNGV. CDR3 in DNA: TGTGCCAGCAGCAGGAATAGCGGGAGGAATAATGAGCAGTTCTTC. The encoded protein is CASSRNSGRNNEQFF.

This clone came up a few times. The chain is built from TRBV4-1 and TRBJ2-1, with 8 bases matching TRBD1. CDR1 MGHRA and CDR2 YSYEKL come from the germline V gene. The CDR3 length is 14 residues. J gave up 6 bases and V 8 bases, and 9 bases lay outside the gene matches. Here the CDR3 DNA reads TGCGCCAGCGGGGGACAGGTGCGGGGCAATGAGCAGTTCTTC. The encoded protein is CASGGQVRGNEQFF.

The chain recombines TRBV18 with TRBJ1-3; D perhaps matches TRBD1 (6 bases). CDR1 and CDR2 (germline): KGHSH, LQKENI. CDR3 length equals 15 residues. Trimming took off 1 base at V and 0 bases at J, with 7 bases between the two ends. The CDR3 is CASSPQDSSGNTIYF. In nucleotides, the CDR3 is TGTGCCAGCTCACCACAGGACAGCTCTGGAAACACCATATATTTT.

This clone turned up a few times. The chain uses TRBV6-5 and TRBJ1-4, with D hard to call. The CDR3 sequence is 16 residues long. Germline V gene data show CDR1 as MNHEY and CDR2 as SVGAGI. Between the trimmed V and J ends, which lost 4 bases and 8 bases, there was a span of 20 bases. CDR3 sequence: CASSLFHGGRGEKLFF. DNA of the CDR3: TGTGCCAGCAGTTTATTCCACGGAGGCCGCGGCGAAAAACTGTTTTTT.

The chain is built from TRBV28 and TRBJ2-7, with TRBD2 matching 9 bases. J lost 4 bases, V lost 6 bases, and 7 bases had no gene match. Germline assignment: CDR1 MDHEN and CDR2 SYDVKM. The CDR3 is 14 amino acids. CDR3 sequence (DNA): TGTGCCAGCAGAGGTAGCGGGGGAGGATACGAGCAGTACTTC. It is translated as CASRGSGGGYEQYF.